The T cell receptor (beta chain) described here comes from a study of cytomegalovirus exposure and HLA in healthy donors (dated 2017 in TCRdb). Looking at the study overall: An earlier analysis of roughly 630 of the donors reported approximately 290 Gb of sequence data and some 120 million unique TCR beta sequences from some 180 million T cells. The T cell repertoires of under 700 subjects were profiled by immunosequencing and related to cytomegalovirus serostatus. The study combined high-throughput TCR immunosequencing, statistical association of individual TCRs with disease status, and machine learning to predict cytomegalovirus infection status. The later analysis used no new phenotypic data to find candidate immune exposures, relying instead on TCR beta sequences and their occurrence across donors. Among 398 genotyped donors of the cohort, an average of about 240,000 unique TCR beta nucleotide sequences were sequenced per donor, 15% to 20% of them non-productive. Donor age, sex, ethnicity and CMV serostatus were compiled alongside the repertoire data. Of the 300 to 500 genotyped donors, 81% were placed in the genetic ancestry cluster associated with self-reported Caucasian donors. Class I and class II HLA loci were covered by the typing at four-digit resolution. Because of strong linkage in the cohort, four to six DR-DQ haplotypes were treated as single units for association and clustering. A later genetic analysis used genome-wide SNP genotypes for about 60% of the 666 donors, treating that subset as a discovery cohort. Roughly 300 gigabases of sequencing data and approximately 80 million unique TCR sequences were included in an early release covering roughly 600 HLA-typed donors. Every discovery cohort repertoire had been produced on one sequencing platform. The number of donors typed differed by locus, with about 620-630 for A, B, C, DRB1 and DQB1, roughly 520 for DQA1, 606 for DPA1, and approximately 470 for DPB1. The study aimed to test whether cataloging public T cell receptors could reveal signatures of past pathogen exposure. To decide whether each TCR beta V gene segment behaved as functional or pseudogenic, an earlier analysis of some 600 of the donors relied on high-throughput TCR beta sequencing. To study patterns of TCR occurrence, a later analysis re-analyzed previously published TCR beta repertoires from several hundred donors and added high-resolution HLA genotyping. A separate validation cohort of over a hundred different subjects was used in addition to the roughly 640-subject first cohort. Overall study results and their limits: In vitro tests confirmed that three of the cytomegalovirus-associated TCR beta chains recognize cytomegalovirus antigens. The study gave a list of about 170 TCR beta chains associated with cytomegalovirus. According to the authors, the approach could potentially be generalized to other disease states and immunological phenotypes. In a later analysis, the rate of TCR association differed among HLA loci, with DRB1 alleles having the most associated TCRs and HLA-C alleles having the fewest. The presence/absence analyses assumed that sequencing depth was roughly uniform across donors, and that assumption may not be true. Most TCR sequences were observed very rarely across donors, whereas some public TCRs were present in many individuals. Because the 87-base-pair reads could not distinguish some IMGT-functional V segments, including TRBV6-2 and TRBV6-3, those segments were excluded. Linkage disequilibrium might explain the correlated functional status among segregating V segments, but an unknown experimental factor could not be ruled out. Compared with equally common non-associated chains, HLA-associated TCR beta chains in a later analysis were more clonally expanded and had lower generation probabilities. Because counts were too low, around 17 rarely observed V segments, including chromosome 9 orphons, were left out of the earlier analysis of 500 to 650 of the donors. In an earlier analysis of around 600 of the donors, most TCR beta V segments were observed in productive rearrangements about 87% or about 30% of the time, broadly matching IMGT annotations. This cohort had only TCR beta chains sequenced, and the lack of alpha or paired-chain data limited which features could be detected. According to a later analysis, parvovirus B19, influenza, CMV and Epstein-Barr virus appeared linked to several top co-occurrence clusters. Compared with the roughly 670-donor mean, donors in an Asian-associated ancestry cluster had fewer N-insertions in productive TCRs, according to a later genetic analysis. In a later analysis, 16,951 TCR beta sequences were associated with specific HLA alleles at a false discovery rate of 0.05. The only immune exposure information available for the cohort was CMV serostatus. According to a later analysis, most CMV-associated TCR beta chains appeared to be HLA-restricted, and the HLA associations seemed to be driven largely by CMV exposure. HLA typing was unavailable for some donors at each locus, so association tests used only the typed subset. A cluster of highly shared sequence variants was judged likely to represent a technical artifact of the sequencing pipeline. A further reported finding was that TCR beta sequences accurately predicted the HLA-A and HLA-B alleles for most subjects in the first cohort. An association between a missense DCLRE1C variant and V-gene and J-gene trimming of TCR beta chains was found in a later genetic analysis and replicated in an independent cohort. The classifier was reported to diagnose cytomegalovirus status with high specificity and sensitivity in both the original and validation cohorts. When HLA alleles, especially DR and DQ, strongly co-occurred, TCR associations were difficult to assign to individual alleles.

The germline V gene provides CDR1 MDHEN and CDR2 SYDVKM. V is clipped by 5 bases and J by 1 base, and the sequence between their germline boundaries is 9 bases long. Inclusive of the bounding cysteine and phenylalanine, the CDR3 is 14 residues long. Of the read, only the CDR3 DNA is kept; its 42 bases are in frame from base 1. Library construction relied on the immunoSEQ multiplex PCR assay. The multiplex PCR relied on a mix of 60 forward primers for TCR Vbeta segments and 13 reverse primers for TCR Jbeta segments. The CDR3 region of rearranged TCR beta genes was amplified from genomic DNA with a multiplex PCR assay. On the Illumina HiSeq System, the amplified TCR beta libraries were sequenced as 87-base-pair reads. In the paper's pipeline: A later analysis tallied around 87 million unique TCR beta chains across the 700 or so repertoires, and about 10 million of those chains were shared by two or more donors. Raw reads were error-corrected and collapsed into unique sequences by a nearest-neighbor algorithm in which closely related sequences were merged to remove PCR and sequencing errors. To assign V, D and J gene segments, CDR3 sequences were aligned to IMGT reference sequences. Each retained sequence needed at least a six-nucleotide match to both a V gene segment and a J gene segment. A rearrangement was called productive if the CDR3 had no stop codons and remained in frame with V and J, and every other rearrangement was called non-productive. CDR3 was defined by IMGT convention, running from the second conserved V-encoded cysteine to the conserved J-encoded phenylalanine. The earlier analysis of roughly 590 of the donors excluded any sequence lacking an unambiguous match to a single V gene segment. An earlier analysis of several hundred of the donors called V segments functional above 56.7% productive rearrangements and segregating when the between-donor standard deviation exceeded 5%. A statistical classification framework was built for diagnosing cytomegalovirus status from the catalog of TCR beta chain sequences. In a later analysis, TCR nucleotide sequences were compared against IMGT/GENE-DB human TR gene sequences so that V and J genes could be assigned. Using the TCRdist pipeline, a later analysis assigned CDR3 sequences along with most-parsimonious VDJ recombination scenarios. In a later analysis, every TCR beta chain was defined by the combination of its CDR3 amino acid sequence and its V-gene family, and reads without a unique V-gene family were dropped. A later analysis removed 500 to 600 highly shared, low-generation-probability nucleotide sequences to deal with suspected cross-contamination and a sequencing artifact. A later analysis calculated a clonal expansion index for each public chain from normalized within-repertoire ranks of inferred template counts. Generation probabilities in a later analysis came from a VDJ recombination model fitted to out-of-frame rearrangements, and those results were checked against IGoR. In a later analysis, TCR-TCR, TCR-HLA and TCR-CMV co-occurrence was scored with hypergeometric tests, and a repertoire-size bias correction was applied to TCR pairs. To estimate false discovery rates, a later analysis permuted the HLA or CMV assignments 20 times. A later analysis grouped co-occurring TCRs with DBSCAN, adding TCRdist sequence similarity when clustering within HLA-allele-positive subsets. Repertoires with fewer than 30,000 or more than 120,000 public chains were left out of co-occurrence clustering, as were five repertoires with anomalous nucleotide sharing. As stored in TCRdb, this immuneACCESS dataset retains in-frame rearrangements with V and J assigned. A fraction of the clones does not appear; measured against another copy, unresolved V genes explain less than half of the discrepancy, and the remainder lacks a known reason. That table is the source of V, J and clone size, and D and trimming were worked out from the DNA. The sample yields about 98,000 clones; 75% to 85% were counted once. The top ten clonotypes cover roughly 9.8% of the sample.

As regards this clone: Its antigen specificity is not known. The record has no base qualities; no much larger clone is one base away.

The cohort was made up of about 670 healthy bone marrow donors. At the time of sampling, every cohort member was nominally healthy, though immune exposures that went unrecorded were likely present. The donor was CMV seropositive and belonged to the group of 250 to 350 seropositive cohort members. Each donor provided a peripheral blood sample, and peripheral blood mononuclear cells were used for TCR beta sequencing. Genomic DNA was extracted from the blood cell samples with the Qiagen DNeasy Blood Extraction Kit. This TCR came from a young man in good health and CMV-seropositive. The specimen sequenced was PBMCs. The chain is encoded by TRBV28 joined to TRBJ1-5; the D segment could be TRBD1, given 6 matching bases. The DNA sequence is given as TGTGCCAGCAGTGGACAGCCGAGCAATCAGCCCCAGCATTTT. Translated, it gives CASSGQPSNQPQHF.